This entry describes one TCR beta chain. This clonotype has ten or more counts. Its antigen has not been determined. Within one base of it there is no much larger clone, and no base qualities were kept. According to the germline V gene, CDR1 reads SQVTM and CDR2 reads ANQGSEA. V is shortened by 0 bases, J by 5 bases, and the region joining them spans 11 bases. The CDR3 measures 14 amino acids from cysteine to phenylalanine. The sequence is cut down to CDR3 DNA, 42 bases in frame from base 1. This sample was included in a study of T cells in Graves' hyperthyroidism and ophthalmopathy (dated by TCRdb to the late 2010s). Study-level background: Peripheral blood samples were taken at the time of initial diagnosis, prior to any treatment. A discovery cohort of roughly 96 patients, 43 with Graves' ophthalmopathy and under 60 with stable Graves' hyperthyroidism, was used to find distinguishing TCR V-J signatures. The 100 discovery patients were randomly split 7:3 into training and test sets. TCR Vbeta CDR3 sequencing of 120 to 150 peripheral blood samples (43 ophthalmopathy, about 74 hyperthyroidism and roughly 17 progressor patients) is reported in the paper. After blood sampling, hyperthyroidism patients were treated with methimazole at a starting dose of 30 mg daily, and ophthalmopathy patients were treated with high-dose intravenous methylprednisolone. An independent validation cohort of under 20 hyperthyroidism patients and roughly 16 patients who later progressed to ophthalmopathy tested prospective prediction of ophthalmopathy. The study also compared thyroid tissue and blood T-cell repertoires from more than five Graves' hyperthyroidism patients.

TCR beta CDR3 regions were amplified from RNA transcripts. For the first round of RT-PCR on the TCR CDR3, the HTBI primer set was used together with the Qiagen OneStep RT-PCR kit. Libraries were constructed in a second round of multiplex PCR, after which size selection and purification were performed. Libraries were sequenced paired-end with 100 bp reads on an Illumina HiSeq2000. Under the source paper's analysis protocol: Raw data were processed with SOAPnuke, discarding reads with adapters, uncalled bases, mean Phred below 15, or no exact constant-primer or identifier match. COPE v1.2.5 was used to merge the high-quality paired reads, and each unique nucleotide sequence was defined as a clonotype. MiTCR v1.1 was used to align clonotypes to the IMGT TRBV, TRBD and TRBJ reference segments. The analysis was restricted to V-J combinations with a frequency above 0.0001, which together covered just over 98% of the repertoires. A TCS score was defined as the ratio between F50 (clonal expansion) and ExV (chaos), using BLOSUM62-based TCRdist between CDR3 peptides within each V-J. Welch's t-statistics and random forest reduced roughly 530 V-J features to around 14, which were used in a naive Bayes classifier (R e1071). TCRdb took the public reads, trimmed them with fastp at Q25, ran MiXCR for clone calling and kept in-frame beta chains. Rows are combined by CDR3 protein, so each entry shows the most common genes and DNA. V and J calls and clone size were set by TCRdb, not the authors. Counted in this sample were about 380,000 distinct CDR3 sequences; about 14% of them appeared once. The biggest ten clones account for roughly 9.6% of the sample.

Stable Graves' hyperthyroidism was defined as the absence of progression to ophthalmopathy over 18 months of follow-up. Hyperthyroidism patients were aged 18 to 65 years and newly diagnosed, with disease duration of less than 2 months. Patients with uncontrolled infections, other autoimmune diseases, pregnancy or lactation were excluded. Clinical symptoms, serum thyroxine and TRAb, thyroid ultrasound, and orbital computed tomography formed the basis for the diagnoses. PBMCs were isolated from more than 9 ml of fresh peripheral blood by Ficoll-Paque density gradient centrifugation. Total RNA was extracted with Trizol reagent, and quality was checked on an Agilent 2100 Bioanalyzer. The paper as a whole reports these results and caveats: A 13 V-J signature model separated ophthalmopathy from stable hyperthyroidism, with around 88% sensitivity and roughly 81% specificity in cross-validation and 80%/75% in testing. Most expanded thyroid clonotypes (frequency above 0.001) were also detected in blood, suggesting blood repertoires may reflect thyroid immune responses. No statistical method was used to fix the sample size in advance, and group allocation was not hidden from the investigators. In validation, the model predicted progression to ophthalmopathy with 65% to 71% sensitivity and around 72% specificity, a median of around six months before onset.

Sequencing input: blood. The sequence was collected from a woman aged 55-69 years with Graves' hyperthyroidism. The sequence links TRBV29-1 to TRBJ2-1, with the D gene not confidently named. In nucleotide form, the sequence is TGCAGCGTTGAAGACTGGGGTCTAAACAATGAGCAGTTCTTC. Translated, it gives CSVEDWGLNNEQFF.